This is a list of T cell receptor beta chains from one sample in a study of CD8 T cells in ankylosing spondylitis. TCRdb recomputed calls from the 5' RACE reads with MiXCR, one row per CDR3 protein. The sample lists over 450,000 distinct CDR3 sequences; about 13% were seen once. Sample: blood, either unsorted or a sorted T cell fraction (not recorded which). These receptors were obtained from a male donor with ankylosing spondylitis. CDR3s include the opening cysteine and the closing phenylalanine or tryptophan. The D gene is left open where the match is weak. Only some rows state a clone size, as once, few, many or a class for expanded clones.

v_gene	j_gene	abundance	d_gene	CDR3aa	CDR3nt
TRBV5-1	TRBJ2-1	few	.	CASSLAGFSSYNEQFF	TGCGCCAGCAGCTTGGCAGGGTTCAGCTCCTACAATGAGCAGTTCTTC
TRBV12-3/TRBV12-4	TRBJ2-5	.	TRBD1	CASSPGTGKGTQYF	TGTGCCAGCAGCCCGGGGACAGGAAAGGGAACCCAGTACTTC
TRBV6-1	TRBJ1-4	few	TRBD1	CASSTFGTVNEKLFF	TGTGCCAGCAGTACCTTCGGGACAGTTAATGAAAAACTGTTTTTT
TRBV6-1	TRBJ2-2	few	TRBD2	CASRAPGLGSTGELFF	TGTGCCAGCAGGGCCCCGGGACTAGGGAGTACCGGGGAGCTGTTTTTT
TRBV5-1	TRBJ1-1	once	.	CASSLAQSNTEAFF	TGCGCCAGCAGCTTGGCACAATCGAACACTGAAGCTTTCTTT
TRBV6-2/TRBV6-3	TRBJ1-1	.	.	CASSYLPRAGNLITEAFF	TGTGCCAGCAGTTATCTCCCGCGGGCCGGAAATTTAATCACTGAAGCTTTCTTT
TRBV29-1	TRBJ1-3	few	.	CSVEPEGGTIYF	TGCAGCGTTGAACCCGAAGGAGGCACCATATATTTT
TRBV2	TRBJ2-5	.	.	CASSAQGWGETQYF	TGTGCCAGCAGTGCCCAGGGGTGGGGAGAGACCCAGTACTTC
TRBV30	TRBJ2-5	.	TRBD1	CAWLRDRGSETQYF	TGTGCCTGGCTCCGGGACAGGGGGTCGGAGACCCAGTACTTC
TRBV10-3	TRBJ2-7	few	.	CAISDVEGQRSYEQYF	TGTGCCATCAGCGACGTGGAGGGACAGCGCTCCTACGAGCAGTACTTC
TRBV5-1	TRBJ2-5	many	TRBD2	CASSTTSGRAETQYF	TGCGCCAGCAGCACGACTAGCGGGAGAGCGGAGACCCAGTACTTC
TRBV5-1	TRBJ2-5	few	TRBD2	CASSVRLAGGQETQYF	TGCGCCAGCAGCGTAAGACTAGCGGGGGGACAAGAGACCCAGTACTTC
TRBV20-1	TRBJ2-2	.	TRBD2	CSGIGGAGTGELFF	TGCAGTGGAATAGGCGGAGCGGGGACCGGGGAGCTGTTTTTT
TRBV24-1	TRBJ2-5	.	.	CATSDPVGEETQYF	TGTGCCACCAGTGATCCCGTTGGGGAAGAGACCCAGTACTTC
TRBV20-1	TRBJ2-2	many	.	CSALGVTGNTGELFF	TGCAGTGCTCTGGGGGTTACAGGGAACACCGGGGAGCTGTTTTTT
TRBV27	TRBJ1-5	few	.	CASSGGQSNQPQHF	TGTGCCAGCAGTGGCGGACAGAGCAATCAGCCCCAGCATTTT
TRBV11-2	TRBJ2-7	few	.	CASSGPGIYEQYF	TGTGCCAGCAGCGGCCCCGGGATCTACGAGCAGTACTTC
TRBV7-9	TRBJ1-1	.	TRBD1	CASSVRQGAGAFF	TGTGCCAGCAGCGTACGACAGGGGGCGGGAGCTTTCTTT
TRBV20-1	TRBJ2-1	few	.	CSASKGDYNEQFF	TGCAGTGCTAGTAAGGGGGACTACAATGAGCAGTTCTTC
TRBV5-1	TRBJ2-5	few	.	CASSQRLPQETQYF	TGCGCCAGCAGCCAACGACTTCCCCAAGAGACCCAGTACTTC
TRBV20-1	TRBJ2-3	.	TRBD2	CSAQGLAGTDTQYF	TGCAGTGCCCAGGGACTAGCGGGCACAGATACGCAGTATTTT
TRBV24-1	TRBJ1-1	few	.	CASKPGAGTEAFF	TGTGCCTCAAAACCAGGGGCTGGCACTGAAGCTTTCTTT
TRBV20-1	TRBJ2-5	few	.	CSAREPSQETQYF	TGCAGTGCTAGAGAGCCTAGCCAAGAGACCCAGTACTTC
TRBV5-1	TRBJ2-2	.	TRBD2	CASSLDLAGVNGELFF	TGCGCCAGCAGCTTGGATCTAGCGGGAGTAAATGGGGAGCTGTTTTTT
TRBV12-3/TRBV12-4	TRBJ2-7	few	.	CASSFGTYYEQYF	TGTGCCAGCAGCTTCGGGACCTACTACGAGCAGTACTTC
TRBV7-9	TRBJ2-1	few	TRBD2	CASSFPTSGDSYNEQFF	TGTGCCAGCAGCTTCCCGACTAGCGGGGATTCCTACAATGAGCAGTTCTTC